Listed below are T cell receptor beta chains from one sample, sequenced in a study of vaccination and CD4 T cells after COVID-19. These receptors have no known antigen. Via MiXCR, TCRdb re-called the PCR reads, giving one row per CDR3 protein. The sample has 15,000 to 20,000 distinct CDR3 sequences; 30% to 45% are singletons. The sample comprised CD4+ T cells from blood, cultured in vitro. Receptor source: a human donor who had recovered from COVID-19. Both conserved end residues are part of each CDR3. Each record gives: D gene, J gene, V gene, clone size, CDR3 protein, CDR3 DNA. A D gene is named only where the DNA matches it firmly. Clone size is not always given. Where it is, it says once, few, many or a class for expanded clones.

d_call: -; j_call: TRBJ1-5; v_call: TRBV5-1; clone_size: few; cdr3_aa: CASSLGTSNQPQHF; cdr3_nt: TGCGCCAGCAGCTTGGGGACTAGCAATCAGCCCCAGCATTTT
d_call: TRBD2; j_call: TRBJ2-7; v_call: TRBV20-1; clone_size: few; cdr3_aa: CSAAGGPYEQYF; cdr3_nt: TGCAGTGCAGCGGGAGGGCCCTACGAGCAGTACTTC
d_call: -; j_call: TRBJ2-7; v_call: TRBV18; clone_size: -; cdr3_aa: CASSEGTYYEQYF; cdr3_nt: TGTGCCAGCTCCGAGGGGACATACTACGAGCAGTACTTC
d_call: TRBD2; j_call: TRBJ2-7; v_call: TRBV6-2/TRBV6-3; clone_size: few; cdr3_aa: CASSYGGGRGEQYF; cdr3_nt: TGTGCCAGCAGTTATGGCGGGGGGCGCGGCGAGCAGTACTTC
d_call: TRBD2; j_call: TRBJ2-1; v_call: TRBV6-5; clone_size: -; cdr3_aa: CASSSSGHNEQFF; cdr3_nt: TGTGCCAGCAGTTCTAGCGGTCACAATGAGCAGTTCTTC
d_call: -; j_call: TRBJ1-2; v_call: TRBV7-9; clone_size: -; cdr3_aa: CASSPFDTLIGGYTF; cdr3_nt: TGTGCCAGCAGCCCTTTCGACACCTTGATAGGCGGCTACACCTTC
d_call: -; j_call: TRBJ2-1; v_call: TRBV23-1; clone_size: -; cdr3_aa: CASSHEDEQFF; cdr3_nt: TGCGCCAGCAGTCACGAGGATGAGCAGTTCTTC
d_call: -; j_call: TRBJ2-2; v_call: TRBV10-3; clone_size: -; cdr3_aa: CAISEQDGELFF; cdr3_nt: TGTGCCATCAGTGAGCAGGATGGGGAGCTGTTTTTT
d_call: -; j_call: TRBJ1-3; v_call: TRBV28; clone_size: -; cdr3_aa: CASSPPRLTGNTIYF; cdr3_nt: TGTGCCAGCAGCCCACCCAGGTTAACAGGAAACACCATATATTTT
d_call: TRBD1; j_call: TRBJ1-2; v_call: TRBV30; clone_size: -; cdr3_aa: CAWSGPPTTGRINYGYTF; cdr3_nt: TGTGCCTGGAGTGGCCCCCCAACGACAGGGCGGATTAACTATGGCTACACCTTC
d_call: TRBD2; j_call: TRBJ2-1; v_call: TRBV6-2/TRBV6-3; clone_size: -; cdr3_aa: CASIGLAGGYEQFF; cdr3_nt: TGTGCCAGCATTGGACTAGCGGGAGGGTATGAGCAGTTCTTC
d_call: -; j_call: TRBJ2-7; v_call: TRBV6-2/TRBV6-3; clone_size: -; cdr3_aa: CASSYTGASSYEQYF; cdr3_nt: TGTGCCAGCAGTTATACGGGGGCAAGCTCCTACGAGCAGTACTTC
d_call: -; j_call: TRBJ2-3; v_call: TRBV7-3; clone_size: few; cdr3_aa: CASSSASTDTQYF; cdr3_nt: TGTGCCAGCAGCTCTGCCAGCACAGATACGCAGTATTTT
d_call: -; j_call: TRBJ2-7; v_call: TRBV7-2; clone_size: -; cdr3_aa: CASSLGRATYEQYF; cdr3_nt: TGTGCCAGCAGCTTAGGCAGGGCAACCTACGAGCAGTACTTC
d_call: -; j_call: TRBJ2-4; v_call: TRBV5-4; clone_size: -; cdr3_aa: CASSRDWGGPNIQYF; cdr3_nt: TGTGCCAGCAGCCGGGACTGGGGGGGCCCTAACATTCAGTACTTC
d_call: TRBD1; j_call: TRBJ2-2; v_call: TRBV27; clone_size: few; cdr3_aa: CASSLRPQGANTGELFF; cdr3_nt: TGTGCCAGCAGTTTACGCCCCCAGGGGGCCAACACCGGGGAGCTGTTTTTT
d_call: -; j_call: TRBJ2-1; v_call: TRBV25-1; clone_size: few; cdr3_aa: CASSVREANNEQFF; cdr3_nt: TGTGCCAGCAGTGTTCGAGAGGCCAACAATGAGCAGTTCTTC
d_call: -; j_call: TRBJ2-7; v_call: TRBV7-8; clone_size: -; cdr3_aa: CASSLAPGQGRTTYEQYF; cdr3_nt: TGTGCCAGCAGCTTAGCGCCGGGCCAGGGAAGAACTACCTACGAGCAGTACTTC
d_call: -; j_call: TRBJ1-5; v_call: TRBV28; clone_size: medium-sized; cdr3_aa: CASNRAGVSQPQHF; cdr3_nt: TGTGCCAGCAATCGGGCAGGGGTTAGCCAGCCCCAGCATTTT
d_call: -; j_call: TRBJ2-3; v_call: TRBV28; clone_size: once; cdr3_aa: CASSSYYPHRLAGRSTSTDTQYF; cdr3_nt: TGTGCCAGCAGTTCCTATTATCCCCACAGACTGGCGGGGCGCTCAACCAGCACAGATACGCAGTATTTT
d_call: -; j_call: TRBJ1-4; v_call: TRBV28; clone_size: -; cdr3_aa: CASSLTGLQNEKLFF; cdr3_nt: TGTGCCAGCAGTTTAACGGGACTGCAAAATGAAAAACTGTTTTTT
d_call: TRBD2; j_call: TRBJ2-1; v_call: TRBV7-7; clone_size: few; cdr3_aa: CASRPSGRAYYNEQFF; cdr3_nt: TGTGCCAGCAGACCAAGCGGGAGGGCCTACTACAATGAGCAGTTCTTC
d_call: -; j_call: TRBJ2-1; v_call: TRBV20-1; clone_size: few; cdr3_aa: CSATPHHEQFF; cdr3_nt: TGCAGTGCGACCCCCCACCATGAGCAGTTCTTC
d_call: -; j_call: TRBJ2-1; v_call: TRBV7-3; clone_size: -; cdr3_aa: CASSLYFRGDNEQFF; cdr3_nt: TGTGCCAGCAGCCTATATTTCAGGGGAGACAATGAGCAGTTCTTC
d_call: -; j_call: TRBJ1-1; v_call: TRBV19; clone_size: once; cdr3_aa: CASSTERTARGGAFF; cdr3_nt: TGTGCCAGTAGTACCGAAAGGACAGCGCGGGGTGGAGCTTTCTTT
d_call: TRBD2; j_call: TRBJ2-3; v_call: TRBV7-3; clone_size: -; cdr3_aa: CASSLAGVRTDTQYF; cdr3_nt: TGTGCCAGCAGCTTAGCGGGAGTTCGCACAGATACGCAGTATTTT
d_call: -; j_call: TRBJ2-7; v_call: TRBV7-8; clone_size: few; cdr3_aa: CASSLAVAGGAYEQYF; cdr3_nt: TGTGCCAGCAGCTTAGCGGTCGCAGGGGGGGCCTACGAGCAGTACTTC
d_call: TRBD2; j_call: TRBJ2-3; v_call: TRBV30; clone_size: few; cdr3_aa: CAWSASGTGDTQYF; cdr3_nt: TGTGCCTGGAGTGCAAGCGGGACGGGAGATACGCAGTATTTT
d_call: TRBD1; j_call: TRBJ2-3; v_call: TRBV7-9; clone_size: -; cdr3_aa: CASSSDRGPVGQQYF; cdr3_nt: TGTGCCAGCAGCTCGGACAGGGGCCCTGTCGGCCAGCAGTATTTT
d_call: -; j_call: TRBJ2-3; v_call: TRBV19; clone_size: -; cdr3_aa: CASSIGPAQYF; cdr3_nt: TGTGCCAGTAGTATCGGGCCGGCGCAGTATTTT
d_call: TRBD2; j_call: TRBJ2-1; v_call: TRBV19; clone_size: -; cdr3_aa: CASSTISGRSIDEQFF; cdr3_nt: TGTGCCAGTAGTACCATTAGCGGGAGGAGTATCGATGAGCAGTTCTTC
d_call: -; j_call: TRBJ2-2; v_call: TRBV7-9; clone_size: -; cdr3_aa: CASFTGSGYTGELFF; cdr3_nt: TGTGCCAGCTTCACCGGGAGTGGTTACACCGGGGAGCTGTTTTTT
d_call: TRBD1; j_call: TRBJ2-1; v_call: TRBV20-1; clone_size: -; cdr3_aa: CSAPLPRQGNEQFF; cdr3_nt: TGCAGTGCTCCCCTGCCACGACAGGGTAATGAGCAGTTCTTC
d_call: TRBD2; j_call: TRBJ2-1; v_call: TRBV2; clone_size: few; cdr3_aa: CASSVVVAGGNNEQFF; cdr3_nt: TGTGCCAGCAGTGTCGTAGTGGCGGGAGGGAACAATGAGCAGTTCTTC
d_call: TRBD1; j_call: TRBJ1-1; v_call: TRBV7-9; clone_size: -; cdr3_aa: CASSSGTEKNTEAFF; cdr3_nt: TGTGCCAGCAGCTCGGGGACAGAAAAGAACACTGAAGCTTTCTTT
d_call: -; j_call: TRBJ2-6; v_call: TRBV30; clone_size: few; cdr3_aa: CASGRSFSGANVLTF; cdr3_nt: TGTGCCAGTGGCAGATCGTTCTCTGGGGCCAACGTCCTGACTTTC
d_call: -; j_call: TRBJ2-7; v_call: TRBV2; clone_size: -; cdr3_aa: CASSLTGDYEQYF; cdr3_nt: TGTGCCAGCAGCCTGACAGGAGACTACGAGCAGTACTTC
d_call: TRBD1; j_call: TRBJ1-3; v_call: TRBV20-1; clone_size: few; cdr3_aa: CSAMDPTGLAGNTIYF; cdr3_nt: TGCAGTGCTATGGACCCGACAGGGCTTGCTGGAAACACCATATATTTT
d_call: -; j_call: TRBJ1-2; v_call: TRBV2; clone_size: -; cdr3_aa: CASSGKTGLHGYTF; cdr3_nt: TGTGCCAGCAGCGGAAAAACAGGGCTGCATGGCTACACCTTC
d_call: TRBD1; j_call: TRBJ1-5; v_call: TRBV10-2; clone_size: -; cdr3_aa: CASSESTGTGGRQPQHF; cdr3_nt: TGCGCCAGCAGTGAATCGACCGGGACAGGGGGTCGTCAGCCCCAGCATTTT
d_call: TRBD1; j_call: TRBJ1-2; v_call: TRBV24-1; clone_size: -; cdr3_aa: CATSDWDRFYGYTF; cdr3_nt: TGTGCCACCAGTGATTGGGACAGATTCTATGGCTACACCTTC
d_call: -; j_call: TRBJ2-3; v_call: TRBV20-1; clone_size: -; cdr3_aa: CSANAIRTDTQYF; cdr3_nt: TGCAGTGCAAACGCGATTAGGACAGATACGCAGTATTTT
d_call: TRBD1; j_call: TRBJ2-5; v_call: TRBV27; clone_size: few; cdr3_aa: CASSGPATGEETQYF; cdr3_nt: TGTGCCAGCAGTGGGCCCGCGACAGGGGAAGAGACCCAGTACTTC
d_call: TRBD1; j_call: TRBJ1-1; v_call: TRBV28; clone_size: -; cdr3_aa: CASSLLKGQGDTEAFF; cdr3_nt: TGTGCCAGCAGTTTATTAAAGGGACAGGGAGATACTGAAGCTTTCTTT
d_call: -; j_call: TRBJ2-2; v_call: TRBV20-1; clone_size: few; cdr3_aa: CSSTPSGGVAGELFF; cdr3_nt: TGCAGCTCTACCCCGTCCGGAGGGGTCGCCGGGGAGCTGTTTTTT
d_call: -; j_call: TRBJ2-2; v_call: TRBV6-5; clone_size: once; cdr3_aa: CASSYYQDLTGELFF; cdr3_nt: TGTGCCAGCAGTTACTATCAGGATCTGACCGGGGAGCTGTTTTTT
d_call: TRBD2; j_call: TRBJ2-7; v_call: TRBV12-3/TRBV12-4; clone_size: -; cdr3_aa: CASSPPSGRAGFYEQYF; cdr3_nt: TGTGCCAGCAGTCCCCCTAGCGGGAGGGCCGGATTCTACGAGCAGTACTTC
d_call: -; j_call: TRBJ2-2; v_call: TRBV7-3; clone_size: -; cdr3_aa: CASTQMGAGDTGELFF; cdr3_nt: TGTGCCAGCACCCAAATGGGGGCGGGGGACACCGGGGAGCTGTTTTTT
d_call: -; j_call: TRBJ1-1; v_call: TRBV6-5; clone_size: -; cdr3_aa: CASSYLYGPMGRNTEAFF; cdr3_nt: TGTGCCAGCAGTTACCTATACGGTCCTATGGGGAGGAACACTGAAGCTTTCTTT
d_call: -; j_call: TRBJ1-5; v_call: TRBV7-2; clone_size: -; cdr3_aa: CASSVTSNQPQHF; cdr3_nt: TGTGCCAGCAGCGTGACAAGCAATCAGCCCCAGCATTTT